A selection of T cell receptor beta chains follows, all from one sample in a study of blood T cell repertoires in COVID-19. Measured with immunoSEQ multiplex PCR; TCRdb has only the in-frame clones, and not every one. The sample yields about 100,000 clones, more than 85% seen once. The specimen was peripheral blood. The receptors stem from a man aged 25-45 years in a cohort sampled during active COVID-19. Each CDR3 is given with its conserved first and last residue. D genes are given only for firm matches. Part of the rows lack a size; the others show once, few, many or a class for expanded clones.

>NA|16|TRBJ1-5|TRBV10-1|TRBD1
CASSDRDRGESEPQHF
TGCGCCAGCAGTGACCGGGACAGGGGTGAATCAGAGCCCCAGCATTTT
>NA|14|TRBJ1-1|TRBV6-5|TRBD1
CASRPGGGGTEAFF
TGTGCCAGCAGACCAGGGGGCGGAGGCACTGAAGCTTTCTTT
>NA|14|TRBJ2-3|TRBV20-1|TRBD2
CSASWGGNTDTQYF
TGCAGTGCTAGTTGGGGGGGGAACACAGATACGCAGTATTTT
>many|14|TRBJ1-5|TRBV6-5|TRBD1
CASSPGQGAQPQHF
TGTGCCAGCAGTCCGGGACAGGGGGCTCAGCCCCAGCATTTT
>NA|14|TRBJ2-7|TRBV2|TRBD1
CASSEGDRKYEQYF
TGTGCCAGCAGTGAGGGGGACAGAAAGTACGAGCAGTACTTC
>NA|14|TRBJ2-3|TRBV6-5|TRBD2
CATERGGSTDTQYF
TGTGCCACCGAGCGGGGGGGGTCCACAGATACGCAGTATTTT
>many|15|TRBJ2-7|TRBV5-1|NA
CASSLAPARRAEQYF
TGCGCCAGCAGCTTGGCCCCGGCCCGGCGGGCCGAGCAGTACTTC
>NA|15|TRBJ2-1|TRBV20-1|TRBD2
CSASGLAGGVDEQFF
TGCAGTGCTAGTGGACTAGCGGGGGGTGTCGATGAGCAGTTCTTC
>NA|15|TRBJ2-2|TRBV19|TRBD1
CASSTRDSDAGELFF
TGTGCCAGTAGCACCCGGGACAGTGACGCCGGGGAGCTGTTTTTT
>NA|16|TRBJ2-1|TRBV6-5|NA
CASSYYVGAGANEQFF
TGTGCCAGCAGTTATTACGTGGGTGCAGGGGCAAATGAGCAGTTCTTC
>NA|14|TRBJ2-3|TRBV6-5|TRBD2
CASSRTSGTDTQYF
TGTGCCAGCAGCCGGACTAGCGGAACAGATACGCAGTATTTT
>NA|15|TRBJ2-7|TRBV18|TRBD1
CASSGGPGGGYEQYF
TGTGCCAGCTCAGGGGGGCCAGGGGGCGGCTACGAGCAGTACTTC
>NA|13|TRBJ1-2|TRBV28|NA
CASSLQGGYGYTF
TGTGCCAGCAGTCTCCAGGGAGGCTATGGCTACACCTTC
>NA|14|TRBJ1-2|TRBV2|NA
CASSEVPGRLGYTF
TGTGCCAGCAGTGAAGTCCCCGGCAGGCTGGGCTACACCTTC
>NA|15|TRBJ1-1|TRBV2|NA
CASSEALGGVTEAFF
TGTGCCAGCAGTGAAGCGCTCGGGGGAGTCACTGAAGCTTTCTTT
>NA|14|TRBJ2-5|TRBV19|NA
CASSIRGGEETQYF
TGTGCCAGTAGTATTAGAGGGGGGGAAGAGACCCAGTACTTC
>NA|12|TRBJ1-1|TRBV19|NA
CASSVTRGEAFF
TGTGCCAGTAGTGTGACCAGGGGTGAAGCTTTCTTT
>NA|13|TRBJ2-7|TRBV19|TRBD1
CASSITGDHEQYF
TGTGCCAGTAGTATAACAGGGGACCACGAGCAGTACTTC
>NA|15|TRBJ1-1|TRBV30|TRBD1
CAWSRGTGDGGEAFF
TGTGCCTGGAGTCGTGGGACAGGGGATGGAGGGGAAGCTTTCTTT
>NA|16|TRBJ2-1|TRBV6-6|TRBD1
CASSGTTGGMINEQFF
TGTGCCAGCAGTGGGACGACAGGGGGAATGATAAATGAGCAGTTCTTC
>NA|15|TRBJ1-1|TRBV2|NA
CASSAWDTVSTEAFF
TGTGCCAGCAGTGCGTGGGACACAGTGAGCACTGAAGCTTTCTTT
>NA|14|TRBJ1-6|TRBV27|TRBD1
CASSLQTTGVTLHF
TGTGCCAGCAGTTTGCAAACGACAGGGGTTACCCTCCACTTT
>few|15|TRBJ2-5|TRBV11-2|NA
CASSFIGGAAETQYF
TGTGCCAGCAGCTTCATAGGGGGGGCTGCCGAGACCCAGTACTTC
>NA|17|TRBJ1-5|TRBV19|NA
CASSSPRSAGSNQPQHF
TGTGCCAGTAGTAGCCCTCGTTCAGCAGGTAGCAATCAGCCCCAGCATTTT
>few|16|TRBJ1-2|TRBV6-5|TRBD1
CASSYVRTGGGYGYTF
TGTGCCAGCAGTTACGTAAGGACAGGGGGCGGCTATGGCTACACCTTC
>NA|12|TRBJ2-1|TRBV28|TRBD2
CASRKSGGEQFF
TGTGCCAGCAGGAAATCGGGGGGTGAGCAGTTCTTC
>NA|15|TRBJ2-7|TRBV2|TRBD2
CASSPLTSGDREQYF
TGTGCCAGCAGTCCCTTGACTAGCGGCGATAGGGAGCAGTACTTC
>once|15|TRBJ2-2|TRBV30|NA
CAWSVRLSRTGELFF
TGTGCCTGGAGTGTACGCTTATCGCGGACCGGGGAGCTGTTTTTT
>once|14|TRBJ1-1|TRBV6-6|NA
CASSPDGGYTEAFF
TGTGCCAGCAGTCCGGACGGGGGTTACACTGAAGCTTTCTTT
>NA|12|TRBJ1-6|TRBV12-3/TRBV12-4|NA
CASSLQDSPLHF
TGTGCCAGCAGTTTGCAGGATTCACCCCTCCACTTT
>NA|12|TRBJ2-3|TRBV11-2|NA
CASSLGRDTQYF
TGTGCCAGCAGCTTAGGCCGGGATACGCAGTATTTT
>NA|14|TRBJ2-7|TRBV6-6|TRBD1
CASSYAGTGAEQYF
TGTGCCAGCAGTTACGCAGGGACAGGGGCCGAGCAGTACTTC
>NA|11|TRBJ1-1|TRBV6-5|NA
CASRVQGEAFF
TGTGCCAGCAGGGTACAGGGTGAAGCTTTCTTT
>NA|17|TRBJ2-1|TRBV27|TRBD1
CASSNPAGQAYSNEQFF
TGTGCCAGCAGCAACCCCGCGGGACAGGCGTATAGTAATGAGCAGTTCTTC
>NA|13|TRBJ1-2|TRBV6-5|TRBD1
CASSTGAWDGYTF
TGTGCCAGCAGTACAGGGGCCTGGGATGGCTACACCTTC
>NA|15|TRBJ2-7|TRBV19|TRBD2
CASSVSSGGTYEQYF
TGTGCCAGTAGTGTATCTAGCGGGGGGACCTACGAGCAGTACTTC
>NA|14|TRBJ2-4|TRBV7-2|NA
CASSQGYVGNIQYF
TGTGCCAGCAGCCAGGGGTATGTCGGAAACATTCAGTACTTC
>NA|15|TRBJ2-7|TRBV19|NA
CASSTPGTAPYEQYF
TGTGCCAGTAGTACGCCCGGGACTGCCCCCTACGAGCAGTACTTC
>NA|14|TRBJ2-2|TRBV5-1|NA
CASSVQGSTGELFF
TGCGCCAGCAGCGTGCAGGGGAGCACCGGGGAGCTGTTTTTT
>once|14|TRBJ2-3|TRBV7-3|TRBD2
CASSLGAGSDTQYF
TGTGCCAGCAGCTTAGGAGCGGGGTCAGATACGCAGTATTTT
>NA|14|TRBJ2-5|TRBV7-2|NA
CASSFYTGTETQYF
TGTGCCAGCAGCTTTTACACAGGGACGGAGACCCAGTACTTC
>NA|16|TRBJ2-3|TRBV5-4|TRBD2
CASSLWKRGGPDTQYF
TGTGCCAGCAGCTTGTGGAAGCGGGGGGGCCCGGATACGCAGTATTTT
>once|13|TRBJ1-1|TRBV7-2|NA
CASSYTTNTEAFF
TGTGCCAGCAGCTACACAACCAACACTGAAGCTTTCTTT
>NA|14|TRBJ2-1|TRBV24-1|NA
CATSDLGGDNEQFF
TGTGCCACCAGTGATTTAGGGGGAGACAATGAGCAGTTCTTC
>NA|14|TRBJ2-7|TRBV5-4|NA
CASSLPGSGYEQYF
TGTGCCAGCAGCTTGCCAGGCAGCGGCTACGAGCAGTACTTC